The T cell receptor beta chain under discussion was sequenced for a study of blood T cell repertoires in COVID-19. This table comes from immunoSEQ multiplex PCR, and its TCRdb copy is limited to in-frame clones, with some not included. The table has approximately 240,000 clones, approximately 90% seen once. V was trimmed by 3 bases and J by 0 bases, leaving 18 bases between them. CDR3 size: 17 residues. Germline V lookup: CDR1 SGDLS, CDR2 YYNGEE. Specimen: PBMCs or T cells enriched from blood (not recorded which). This TCR derives from a woman in her twenties or thirties with acute COVID-19. The gene calls are TRBV9 and TRBJ1-1; D possibly corresponds to TRBD1 (5 bases). In DNA form, the CDR3 reads TGTGCCAGCAGCGACCGGAGGGGACGGGGGATGAACACTGAAGCTTTCTTT. Translated: CASSDRRGRGMNTEAFF. The whole variable domain, remainder taken from reference TRBV9 and TRBJ1-1, is DSGVTQTPKHLITATGQRVTLRCSPRSGDLSVYWYQQSLDQGLQFLIQYYNGEERAKGNILERFSAQQFPDLHSELNLSSLELGDSALYFCASSDRRGRGMNTEAFFGQGTRLTVV.